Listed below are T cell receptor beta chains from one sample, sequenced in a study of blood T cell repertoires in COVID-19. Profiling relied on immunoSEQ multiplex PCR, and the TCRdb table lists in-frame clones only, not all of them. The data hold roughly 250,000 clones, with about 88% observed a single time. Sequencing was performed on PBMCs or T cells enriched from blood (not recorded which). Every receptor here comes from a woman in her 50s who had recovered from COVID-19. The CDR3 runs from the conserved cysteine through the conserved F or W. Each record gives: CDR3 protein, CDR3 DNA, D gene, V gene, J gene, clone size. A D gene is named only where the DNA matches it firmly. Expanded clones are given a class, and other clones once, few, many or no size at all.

CDR3: CAISTPTETGSEQYF
DNA: TGTGCCATCAGTACTCCGACAGAGACAGGCAGCGAGCAGTACTTC
D: NA
V: TRBV10-3
J: TRBJ2-7
size: NA

CDR3: CASSAPGLAGGPRDTQYF
DNA: TGTGCCAGCAGTGCCCCGGGACTAGCGGGAGGTCCCCGGGATACGCAGTATTTT
D: TRBD2
V: TRBV25-1
J: TRBJ2-3
size: few

CDR3: CASAYLGVGNEQFF
DNA: TGCGCCAGCGCCTATCTCGGGGTTGGCAATGAGCAGTTCTTC
D: NA
V: TRBV5-1
J: TRBJ2-1
size: NA

CDR3: CASSNRGSYEQYF
DNA: TGTGCCAGTAGTAACAGGGGATCCTACGAGCAGTACTTC
D: TRBD1
V: TRBV19
J: TRBJ2-7
size: NA

CDR3: CASSIPMGGGSYEQYF
DNA: TGTGCCAGCAGTATTCCGATGGGGGGGGGCTCCTACGAGCAGTACTTC
D: TRBD2
V: TRBV28
J: TRBJ2-7
size: once

CDR3: CASSTLLASNEQFF
DNA: TGTGCCAGTAGTACCTTACTAGCTTCCAATGAGCAGTTCTTC
D: NA
V: TRBV19
J: TRBJ2-1
size: NA

CDR3: CASSQAGGIAKNIQYF
DNA: TGTGCCAGCAGCCAAGCGGGAGGGATAGCCAAAAACATTCAGTACTTC
D: TRBD2
V: TRBV3-1/TRBV3-2
J: TRBJ2-4
size: NA

CDR3: CASSSNEKLFF
DNA: TGTGCCAGCAGCTCGAATGAAAAACTGTTTTTT
D: NA
V: TRBV9
J: TRBJ1-4
size: NA

CDR3: CSVVNRGLSEAFF
DNA: TGCAGCGTTGTTAACAGGGGGCTCAGTGAAGCTTTCTTT
D: TRBD1
V: TRBV29-1
J: TRBJ1-1
size: once

CDR3: CASSQVLPFGGEAFF
DNA: TGTGCCAGCAGCCAAGTTTTACCGTTCGGGGGGGAAGCTTTCTTT
D: NA
V: TRBV14
J: TRBJ1-1
size: NA

CDR3: CASSQLNRDRGYTF
DNA: TGTGCCAGCAGTCAACTAAACAGGGATCGGGGCTACACCTTC
D: NA
V: TRBV28
J: TRBJ1-2
size: NA

CDR3: CASSPSSGGTGNTIYF
DNA: TGTGCCAGCAGTCCCTCATCCGGGGGAACTGGAAACACCATATATTTT
D: NA
V: TRBV27
J: TRBJ1-3
size: NA

CDR3: CASSPEDTQYF
DNA: TGTGCCAGCTCTCCCGAGGATACGCAGTATTTT
D: NA
V: TRBV12-3/TRBV12-4
J: TRBJ2-3
size: NA

CDR3: CASSISAGGEKLFF
DNA: TGTGCCAGTAGTATTTCGGCCGGAGGTGAAAAACTGTTTTTT
D: NA
V: TRBV19
J: TRBJ1-4
size: NA

CDR3: CASSFSGRGGNYGYTF
DNA: TGCGCCAGCAGCTTTTCGGGAAGGGGAGGGAACTATGGCTACACCTTC
D: NA
V: TRBV5-1
J: TRBJ1-2
size: NA

CDR3: CASSEGLSGLAGRRTQYF
DNA: TGTGCCAGCAGTGAGGGATTATCGGGACTAGCGGGAAGGAGGACGCAGTATTTT
D: TRBD2
V: TRBV6-1
J: TRBJ2-3
size: NA

CDR3: CAWGEGPGGYTF
DNA: TGTGCCTGGGGGGAGGGCCCGGGAGGCTACACCTTC
D: NA
V: TRBV30
J: TRBJ1-2
size: NA

CDR3: CASSFSRAAYEQYF
DNA: TGCGCCAGCAGCTTCTCGCGGGCGGCCTACGAGCAGTACTTC
D: NA
V: TRBV5-1
J: TRBJ2-7
size: NA

CDR3: CASSFGGNTEAFF
DNA: TGTGCCAGCTCCTTCGGCGGGAACACTGAAGCTTTCTTT
D: NA
V: TRBV18
J: TRBJ1-1
size: NA

CDR3: CASSFARTDTQYF
DNA: TGTGCCAGCAGTTTCGCCAGGACAGATACGCAGTATTTT
D: NA
V: TRBV27
J: TRBJ2-3
size: NA